Shown below are 7 T cell receptor beta chains from a single sample sequenced in a study of T-cell memory formation after mild COVID-19. Via MiXCR, TCRdb re-called the 5' RACE reads, giving one row per CDR3 protein. The sample includes about 90,000 distinct CDR3 sequences, around an eighth of them seen just once. The sequencing sample was made of PBMCs or a T cell subset sorted from them (not recorded which). These receptors came from an adult woman who had mild COVID-19 (a few samples of this study predate the infection). Cell type and time point are not known.

The chain joins TRBV7-9 to TRBJ2-7; D perhaps matches TRBD1 (7 bases). The CDR3 sequence is 16 residues long. Germline loops: CDR1 SEHNR, CDR2 FQNEAQ (reference sequence). The V and J ends lost 5 bases and 1 base respectively, with 18 bases between them. CDR3 sequence: CASSPLGGTDSYEQYF. The CDR3 nucleotides read TGTGCCAGCAGCCCCTTAGGGGGGACAGATTCCTACGAGCAGTACTTC.

The V gene is TRBV9, the J gene TRBJ2-7, with 9 bases matching TRBD1. The V gene's germline CDR1 is SGDLS and CDR2 YYNGEE. The CDR3 is made up of 16 amino acids. J gave up 5 bases and V 0 bases, and 9 bases lay outside the gene matches. The CDR3 spells CASSVGSWGQGNEQYF. The CDR3 bases are TGTGCCAGCAGCGTAGGAAGTTGGGGACAGGGTAACGAGCAGTACTTC.

The chain is built from TRBV9 and TRBJ2-5; D might be TRBD1 or TRBD2, each matching 5 bases. CDR1 and CDR2 from the germline V gene are SGDLS and YYNGEE. The V and J ends lost 0 bases and 2 bases respectively, with 11 bases between them. CDR3 size: 15 residues. CDR3 bases: TGTGCCAGCAGCGTAGGTCGATGGGGGCAAGAGACCCAGTACTTC. This translates into CASSVGRWGQETQYF.

Ten or more counts support this clonotype. J is TRBJ2-7 and V is TRBV29-1; a weak D match, TRBD2 (6 bases). CDR1 SQVTM and CDR2 ANQGSEA come from the germline V gene. The CDR3 consists of 11 residues. Trimming pared 8 bases from V and 2 bases from J, leaving 10 bases between. CDR3 nucleotides: TGCAGCATCGGGGGTACCTACGAGCAGTACTTC. This translates into CSIGGTYEQYF.

This clonotype showed up many times. The CDR3 reads CASSLAQASSYNEQFF. CDR3 in DNA: TGTGCCAGCAGCTTAGCGCAGGCTAGCTCCTACAATGAGCAGTTCTTC. The rearrangement uses TRBV7-6 and TRBJ2-1; D gene uncertain. This CDR3 is built from 16 residues. V was pared by 0 bases and J by 0 bases, with 9 bases between. The germline V gene has CDR1 SGHVS and CDR2 FNYEAQ.

This clonotype was picked up a small number of times. The germline gene is not matched at one end of the junction; a read error may be the cause. V and J are TRBV4-3 and TRBJ2-7, with 7 bases aligning to TRBD1. The CDR3 has 15 amino acids. Germline V gene sequence: CDR1 LGHNA, CDR2 YSLEER. CDR3 in DNA: TGCTCCAGCAGCCAAGACAGGGCAGGATGGGACGAGCAGTACTTC. This translates into CSSSQDRAGWDEQYF.

This clonotype was recorded a few times. CDR3 in DNA: TGTGCCAGCAGCCAAGAATTTGCAGGCAATCAGCCCCAGCATTTT. Translating it yields CASSQEFAGNQPQHF. This sequence joins TRBV4-2 and TRBJ1-5; D unresolved. The length of the CDR3 is 15 residues. The V gene lost 0 bases and the J gene lost 2 bases, with 8 bases spanning the gap. The germline gives CDR1 LGHNA, CDR2 YNFKEQ.